This entry features one TCR beta chain sequence. Under the authors' procedure: Nucleated cell number was recorded as an estimate derived from reference gene primer amplification. The protocol was immunoSEQ multiplex PCR, while the TCRdb copy is restricted to in-frame clones and leaves out a portion. V and J calls and clone size follow that table, whereas D and trimming were derived from the DNA. This sample carries over 70,000 clones, 85% to 95% of them seen once, and the ten largest clones take roughly 2.2%. This sample was included in a study of blood T cell repertoires in COVID-19. Study-level information: Samples of COVID-19 (acute and convalescent) were obtained from the United States, Italy and Spain. T cells, B-cell-depleted T cells, or PBMCs provided the cDNA or gDNA that served as material.

This clonotype originated in a human donor with active COVID-19. The donor label of this sample is uncertain. Sequenced: peripheral blood.

The CDR3 here is CASSPSTSGGAVGKNIQYF. CDR3 sequence (DNA): TGTGCCAGCAGCCCCTCTACTAGCGGGGGGGCGGTAGGCAAAAACATTCAGTACTTC. J is TRBJ2-4 and V is TRBV11-3; 13 bases match TRBD2. This CDR3 has 19 residues. With V trimmed by 5 bases and J by 3 bases, 13 bases remained unmatched. Germline V gene sequence: CDR1 SGHNT, CDR2 YENEEA. Full variable domain (missing parts from reference TRBV11-3 and TRBJ2-4): EAGVVQSPRYKIIEKKQPVAFWCNPISGHNTLYWYLQNLGQGPELLIRYENEEAVDDSQLPKDRFSAERLKGVDSTLKIQPAELGDSAVYLCASSPSTSGGAVGKNIQYFGAGTRLSVL.